The rows below give T cell receptor beta chains drawn from one sample of a study of blood T cells in healthy people across ages. TCRdb recomputed calls from the 5' RACE reads with MiXCR, one row per CDR3 protein. The table has more than 750,000 distinct CDR3 sequences, 25% to 35% seen once; the top ten hold 9.5% to 13%. The same sample was also studied in work on T cells of mothers and their children.

Input material: blood. The receptors were sampled from a woman in her thirties or forties in good health. The CDR3 runs from the conserved cysteine through the conserved F or W. Fields, in order: D gene, V gene, clone size, J gene, CDR3 protein, CDR3 DNA. The D gene is left open where the match is weak. The size entry is marked missing in some rows and otherwise reads once, few, many or a size class.

d_gene: TRBD1
v_gene: TRBV18
abundance: -
j_gene: TRBJ2-7
CDR3aa: CASSPPMTGQNEQYF
CDR3nt: TGTGCCAGCTCACCACCGATGACGGGACAGAACGAGCAGTACTTC

d_gene: TRBD2
v_gene: TRBV20-1
abundance: -
j_gene: TRBJ2-7
CDR3aa: CSARELAGASYEQYF
CDR3nt: TGCAGTGCTAGAGAACTAGCGGGGGCGTCCTACGAGCAGTACTTC

d_gene: -
v_gene: TRBV12-3/TRBV12-4
abundance: few
j_gene: TRBJ1-2
CDR3aa: CASSLVTGKSSYGYTF
CDR3nt: TGTGCCAGCAGTTTAGTTACGGGGAAATCATCATATGGCTACACCTTC

d_gene: TRBD1
v_gene: TRBV28
abundance: few
j_gene: TRBJ1-1
CDR3aa: CASSLLTGGITEAFF
CDR3nt: TGTGCCAGCAGTTTATTGACAGGGGGAATCACTGAAGCTTTCTTT

d_gene: -
v_gene: TRBV7-2
abundance: many
j_gene: TRBJ1-1
CDR3aa: CASSPTVNMNTEAFF
CDR3nt: TGTGCCAGCAGCCCGACGGTTAACATGAACACTGAAGCTTTCTTT

d_gene: TRBD1
v_gene: TRBV12-3/TRBV12-4
abundance: -
j_gene: TRBJ2-7
CDR3aa: CASRGQGDYYEQYF
CDR3nt: TGTGCCAGCAGAGGACAGGGGGACTACTACGAGCAGTACTTC

d_gene: -
v_gene: TRBV20-1
abundance: few
j_gene: TRBJ1-2
CDR3aa: CSARAGEGYGYTF
CDR3nt: TGCAGTGCTAGAGCGGGGGAGGGCTATGGCTACACCTTC

d_gene: -
v_gene: TRBV6-1
abundance: few
j_gene: TRBJ2-6
CDR3aa: CAGTLEPGANVLTF
CDR3nt: TGTGCCGGGACCCTGGAGCCTGGGGCCAACGTCCTGACTTTC

d_gene: -
v_gene: TRBV29-1
abundance: -
j_gene: TRBJ2-4
CDR3aa: CSVVPGNSGNIQYF
CDR3nt: TGCAGCGTTGTTCCCGGGAATAGCGGTAACATTCAGTACTTC

d_gene: -
v_gene: TRBV28
abundance: -
j_gene: TRBJ2-7
CDR3aa: CASRTGLQGTYEQYF
CDR3nt: TGTGCCAGCAGGACCGGTCTCCAGGGGACCTACGAGCAGTACTTC

d_gene: -
v_gene: TRBV7-3
abundance: -
j_gene: TRBJ2-5
CDR3aa: CASSLKVAGTLETQYF
CDR3nt: TGTGCCAGCAGCTTAAAGGTGGCAGGGACCCTGGAGACCCAGTACTTC

d_gene: TRBD1
v_gene: TRBV4-1
abundance: -
j_gene: TRBJ1-4
CDR3aa: CASSQASAGGVDEKLFF
CDR3nt: TGCGCCAGCAGCCAAGCCAGCGCAGGGGGAGTCGATGAAAAACTGTTTTTT

d_gene: TRBD2
v_gene: TRBV12-3/TRBV12-4
abundance: -
j_gene: TRBJ2-1
CDR3aa: CASSLGSSGVNEQFF
CDR3nt: TGTGCCAGCAGTTTGGGGAGTAGCGGGGTCAATGAGCAGTTCTTC

d_gene: -
v_gene: TRBV29-1
abundance: few
j_gene: TRBJ2-3
CDR3aa: CSVDGQSYTDTQYF
CDR3nt: TGCAGCGTTGACGGGCAGAGCTACACAGATACGCAGTATTTT

d_gene: -
v_gene: TRBV7-9
abundance: few
j_gene: TRBJ2-7
CDR3aa: CASTSPLAHEQYF
CDR3nt: TGTGCCAGCACCTCTCCGCTAGCCCACGAGCAGTACTTC

d_gene: -
v_gene: TRBV28
abundance: -
j_gene: TRBJ1-1
CDR3aa: CASSPSAHKAFF
CDR3nt: TGTGCCAGCAGTCCTTCGGCTCACAAAGCTTTCTTT

d_gene: -
v_gene: TRBV7-9
abundance: many
j_gene: TRBJ2-7
CDR3aa: CASSYEPGRWEQYF
CDR3nt: TGTGCCAGCAGCTATGAACCAGGGAGGTGGGAGCAGTACTTC